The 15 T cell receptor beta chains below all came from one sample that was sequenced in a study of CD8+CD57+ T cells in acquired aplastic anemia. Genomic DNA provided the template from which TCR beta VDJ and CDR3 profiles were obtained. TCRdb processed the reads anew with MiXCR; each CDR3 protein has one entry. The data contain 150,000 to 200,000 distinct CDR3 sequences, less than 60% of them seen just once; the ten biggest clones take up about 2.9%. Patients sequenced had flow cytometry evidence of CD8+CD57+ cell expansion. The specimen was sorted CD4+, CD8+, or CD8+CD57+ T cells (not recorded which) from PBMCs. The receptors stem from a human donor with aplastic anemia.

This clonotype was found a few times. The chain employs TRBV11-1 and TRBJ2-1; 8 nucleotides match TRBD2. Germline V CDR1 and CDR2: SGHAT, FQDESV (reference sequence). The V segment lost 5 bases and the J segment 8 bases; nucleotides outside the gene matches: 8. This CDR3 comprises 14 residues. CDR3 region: CASSSGSGYDEQFF. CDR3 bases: TGTGCCAGCAGCAGCGGGAGTGGGTACGATGAGCAGTTCTTC. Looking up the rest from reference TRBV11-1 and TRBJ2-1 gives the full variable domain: EAEVAQSPRYKITEKSQAVAFWCDPISGHATLYWYRQILGQGPELLVQFQDESVVDDSQLPKDRFSAERLKGVDSTLKIQPAELGDSAMYLCASSSGSGYDEQFFGPGTRLTVL.

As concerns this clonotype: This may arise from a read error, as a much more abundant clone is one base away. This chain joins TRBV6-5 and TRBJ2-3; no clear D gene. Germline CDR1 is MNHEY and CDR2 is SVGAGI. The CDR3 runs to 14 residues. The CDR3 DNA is TGTGCCCGCAGTTACCCCGCGGACGAGTATACGCAGTATTTT. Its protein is CARSYPADEYTQYF.

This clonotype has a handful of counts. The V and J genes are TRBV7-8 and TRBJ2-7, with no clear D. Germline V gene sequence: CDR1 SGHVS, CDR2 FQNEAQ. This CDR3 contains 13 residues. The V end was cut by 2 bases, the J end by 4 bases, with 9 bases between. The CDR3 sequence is CASSLSMGYEQYF. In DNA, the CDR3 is TGTGCCAGCAGCTTATCAATGGGGTACGAGCAGTACTTC.

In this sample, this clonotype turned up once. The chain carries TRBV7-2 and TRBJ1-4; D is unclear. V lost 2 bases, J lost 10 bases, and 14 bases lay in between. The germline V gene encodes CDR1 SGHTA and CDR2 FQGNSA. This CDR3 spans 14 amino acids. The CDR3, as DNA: TGTGCCAGCAGCTTATACACGGATCAAGGAAAACTGTTTTTT. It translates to CASSLYTDQGKLFF. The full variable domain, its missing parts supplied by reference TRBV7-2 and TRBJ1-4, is GAGVSQSPSNKVTEKGKDVELRCDPISGHTALYWYRQSLGQGLEFLIYFQGNSAPDKSGLPSDRFSAERTGGSVSTLTIQRTQQEDSAVYLCASSLYTDQGKLFFGSGTQLSVL.

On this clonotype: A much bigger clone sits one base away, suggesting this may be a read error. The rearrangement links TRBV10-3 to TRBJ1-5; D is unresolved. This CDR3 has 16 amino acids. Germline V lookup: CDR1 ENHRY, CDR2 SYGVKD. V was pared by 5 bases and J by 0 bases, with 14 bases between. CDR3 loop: CAISYSTDYSNQPQHF. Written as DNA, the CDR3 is TGTGCCATCAGTTACTCGACTGACTATAGCAATCAGCCCCAGCATTTT.

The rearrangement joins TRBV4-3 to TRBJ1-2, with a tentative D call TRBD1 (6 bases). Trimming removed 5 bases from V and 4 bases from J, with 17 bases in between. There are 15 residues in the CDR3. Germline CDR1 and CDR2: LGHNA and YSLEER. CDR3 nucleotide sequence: TGCGCCAGCAGCTCTGCGGCCCAGGGGAGCTATGGCTACACCTTC. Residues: CASSSAAQGSYGYTF.

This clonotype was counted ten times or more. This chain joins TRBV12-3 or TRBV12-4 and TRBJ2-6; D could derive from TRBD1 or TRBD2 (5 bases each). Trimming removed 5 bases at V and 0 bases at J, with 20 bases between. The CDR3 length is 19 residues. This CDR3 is CASSPTGTARSSGANVLTF. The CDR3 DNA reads TGTGCCAGCAGTCCGACCGGGACCGCAAGAAGCTCTGGGGCCAACGTCCTGACTTTC.

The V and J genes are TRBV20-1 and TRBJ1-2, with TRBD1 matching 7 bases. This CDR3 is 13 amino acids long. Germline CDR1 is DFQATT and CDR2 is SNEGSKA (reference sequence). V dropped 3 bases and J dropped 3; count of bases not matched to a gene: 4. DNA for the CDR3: TGCAGTGCTAGGCCGACAGGGTACTATGGCTACACCTTC. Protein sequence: CSARPTGYYGYTF.

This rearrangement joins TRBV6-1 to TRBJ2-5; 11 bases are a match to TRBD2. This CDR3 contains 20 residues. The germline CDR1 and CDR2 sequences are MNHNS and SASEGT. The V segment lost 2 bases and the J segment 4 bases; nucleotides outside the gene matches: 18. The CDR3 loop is CASSETDASSGGPWRETQYF. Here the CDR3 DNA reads TGTGCCAGCAGTGAAACCGATGCGTCTAGCGGGGGGCCCTGGCGAGAGACCCAGTACTTC.

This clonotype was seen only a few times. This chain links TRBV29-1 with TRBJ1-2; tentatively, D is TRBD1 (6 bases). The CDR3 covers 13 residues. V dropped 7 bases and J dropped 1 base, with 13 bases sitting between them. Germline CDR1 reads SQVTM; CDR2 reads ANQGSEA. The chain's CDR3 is CSALGGINYGYTF. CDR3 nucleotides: TGCAGCGCATTAGGGGGAATTAACTATGGCTACACCTTC.

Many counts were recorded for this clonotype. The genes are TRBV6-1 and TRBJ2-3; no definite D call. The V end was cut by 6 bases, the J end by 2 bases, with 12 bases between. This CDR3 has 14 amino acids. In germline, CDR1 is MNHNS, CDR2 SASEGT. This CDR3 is CASSTARITDTQYF. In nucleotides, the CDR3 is TGTGCCAGCAGCACAGCTAGAATCACAGATACGCAGTATTTT.

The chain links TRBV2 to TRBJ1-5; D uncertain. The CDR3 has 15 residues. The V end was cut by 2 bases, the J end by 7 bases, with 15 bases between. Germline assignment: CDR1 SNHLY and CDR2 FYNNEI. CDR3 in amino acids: CASSESQPIHQPQHF. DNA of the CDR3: TGTGCCAGCAGTGAAAGTCAGCCCATACACCAGCCCCAGCATTTT.

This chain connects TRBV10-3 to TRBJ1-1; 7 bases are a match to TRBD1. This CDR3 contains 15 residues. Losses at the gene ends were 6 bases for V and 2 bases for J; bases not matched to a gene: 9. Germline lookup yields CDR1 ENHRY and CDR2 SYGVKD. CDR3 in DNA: TGTGCCATCAGGCCCGGAACAGGGGCCAACACTGAAGCTTTCTTT. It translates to CAIRPGTGANTEAFF.

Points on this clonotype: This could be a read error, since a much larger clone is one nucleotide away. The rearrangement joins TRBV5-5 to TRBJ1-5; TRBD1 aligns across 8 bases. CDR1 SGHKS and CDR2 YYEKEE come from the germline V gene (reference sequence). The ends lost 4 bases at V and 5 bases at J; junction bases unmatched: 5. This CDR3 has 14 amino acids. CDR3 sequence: CASSPDRVDQPQHF. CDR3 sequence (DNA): TGTGCCAGCAGCCCGGACAGGGTTGATCAGCCCCAGCATTTT.

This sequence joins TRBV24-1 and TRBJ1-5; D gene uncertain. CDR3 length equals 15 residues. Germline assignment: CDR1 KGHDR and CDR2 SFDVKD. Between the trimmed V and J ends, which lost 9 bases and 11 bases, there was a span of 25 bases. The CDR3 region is CATSKGGPVGETQHF. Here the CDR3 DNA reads TGTGCCACCTCAAAGGGCGGGCCGGTAGGAGAGACCCAGCATTTT.